The clone carrying this TCR beta chain was recorded many times. This sample is part of a study of T cells in Graves' hyperthyroidism and ophthalmopathy. It was RNA transcripts that yielded the amplified TCR beta CDR3 regions. A set of HTBI primers served as the primers for a first-round RT-PCR of the TCR CDR3. Each CDR3 protein is one row after TCRdb ran MiXCR on the multiplex PCR reads. The sample yields 350,000 to 400,000 distinct CDR3 sequences, under 15% seen once. Subjects aged 18 to 65 presented with newly diagnosed hyperthyroidism of less than 2 months' duration. Diagnosing involved the use of clinical symptoms, serum thyroxine and TRAb, thyroid ultrasound and orbital computed tomography. Germline CDR1 and CDR2: DFQATT and SNEGSKA (reference sequence). V trimming: 0 bases; J trimming: 3 bases; junction bases outside the gene matches: 14. The CDR3 has 18 amino acids.

The receptor comes from a woman between 25 and 40 years old with Graves' hyperthyroidism. The chain links TRBV20-1 to TRBJ2-7; 10 bases are shared with TRBD2. Sequencing was done on a sample of blood. The CDR3: CSARDWASGRSLDYEQYF. The CDR3 DNA is TGCAGTGCTAGAGATTGGGCTAGCGGGAGATCTCTCGACTACGAGCAGTACTTC.